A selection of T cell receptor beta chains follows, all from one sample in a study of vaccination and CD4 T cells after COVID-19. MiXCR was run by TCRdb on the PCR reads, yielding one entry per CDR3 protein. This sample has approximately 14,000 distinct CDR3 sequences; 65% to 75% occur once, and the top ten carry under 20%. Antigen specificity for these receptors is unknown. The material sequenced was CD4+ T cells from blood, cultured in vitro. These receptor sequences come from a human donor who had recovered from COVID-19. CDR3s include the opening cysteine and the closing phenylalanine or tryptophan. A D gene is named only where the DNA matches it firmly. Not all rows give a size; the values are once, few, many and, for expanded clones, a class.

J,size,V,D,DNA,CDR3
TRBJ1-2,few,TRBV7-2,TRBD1,TGTGCCAGCAGCTTAAGGGACAGGGGTATGAGTGGCTACACCTTC,CASSLRDRGMSGYTF
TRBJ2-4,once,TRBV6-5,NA,TGTGCCAGCAGTTACAGTGAAGGGGGAAACATTCAGTACTTC,CASSYSEGGNIQYF
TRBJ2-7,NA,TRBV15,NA,TGTGCCACCAGCAGAGATGAGATGGGGGAGGACTACGAGCAGTACTTC,CATSRDEMGEDYEQYF
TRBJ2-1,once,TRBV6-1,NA,TGTGCCAGCAGTGATCAGACCCCTGGCAGGGATGAGCAGTTCTTC,CASSDQTPGRDEQFF
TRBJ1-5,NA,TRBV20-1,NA,TGCAGTGCTACGCTTGGGGCTCAGCCCCAGCATTTT,CSATLGAQPQHF
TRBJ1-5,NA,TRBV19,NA,TGTGCCAGTAGTTCACACAACCCTAGCAATCAGCCCCAGCATTTT,CASSSHNPSNQPQHF
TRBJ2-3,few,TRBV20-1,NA,TGCAGTGCTCCCGGGGACACAGATACGCAGTATTTT,CSAPGDTDTQYF
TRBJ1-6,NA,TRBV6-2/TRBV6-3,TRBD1,TGTGCCAGCAGCCCGACAGGGAATAATTCACCCCTCCACTTT,CASSPTGNNSPLHF
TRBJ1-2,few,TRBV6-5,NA,TGTGCCAGCAGTTACGGGCAGGGGGGCTACACCTTC,CASSYGQGGYTF
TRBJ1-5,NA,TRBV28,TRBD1,TGTGCCAGCAACTGGGGACAGGGAAATCAGCCCCAGCATTTT,CASNWGQGNQPQHF
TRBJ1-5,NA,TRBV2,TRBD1,TGTGCCAGCTGTCTTCAGGGGGTAGACAATCAGCCCCAGCATTTT,CASCLQGVDNQPQHF
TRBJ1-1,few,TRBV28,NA,TGTGCCAGCAGTTTGGGCAGACAAGCTTTCTTT,CASSLGRQAFF
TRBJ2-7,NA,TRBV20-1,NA,TGCAGTGCGTCCGGGGCAGGGATAATAGGCGAGCAGTACTTC,CSASGAGIIGEQYF
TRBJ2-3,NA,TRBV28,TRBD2,TGTGCCAGCAGTTTCGGACTAGCGGGAGGCCCCCTTAGCACAGATACGCAGTATTTT,CASSFGLAGGPLSTDTQYF
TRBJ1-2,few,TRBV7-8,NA,TGTGCCAGCAGCTTAGTTGGTCAGGGAGACTATGGCTACACCTTC,CASSLVGQGDYGYTF
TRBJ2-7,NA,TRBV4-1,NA,TGCGCCAGCAGCCAAGATCTCCCTATAAGACTCCCCTACGAGCAGTACTTC,CASSQDLPIRLPYEQYF
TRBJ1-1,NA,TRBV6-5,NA,TGTGCCAGCAGTTACTCAGGTGCTGAAGCTTTCTTT,CASSYSGAEAFF
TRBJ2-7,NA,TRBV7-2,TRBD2,TGTGCCAGCAGCTTTGAGCGGGAGGGCGAGCAGTACTTC,CASSFEREGEQYF
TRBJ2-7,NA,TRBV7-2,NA,TGTGCCAGCAGCTTACGACTCCACTCCTACGAGCAGTACTTC,CASSLRLHSYEQYF
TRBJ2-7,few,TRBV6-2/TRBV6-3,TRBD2,TGTGCCAGCAGTTACTATCCCGGGAGGACACGGTACGAGCAGTACTTC,CASSYYPGRTRYEQYF
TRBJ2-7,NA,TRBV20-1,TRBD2,TGCAGTGCTGAATCGGGACTAGCGGGAGGATCATTCGAGCAGTACTTC,CSAESGLAGGSFEQYF
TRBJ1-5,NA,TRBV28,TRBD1,TGTGCCAGCAGCCACACCTTTCCAGGGGGAAATCAGCCCCAGCATTTT,CASSHTFPGGNQPQHF
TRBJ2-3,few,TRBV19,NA,TGTGCCAGTAGTATTACGGGGACATACAGCACAGATACGCAGTATTTT,CASSITGTYSTDTQYF
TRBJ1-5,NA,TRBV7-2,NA,TGTGCCAGCAGCCCCCGCGGTAGCAATCAGCCCCAGCATTTT,CASSPRGSNQPQHF
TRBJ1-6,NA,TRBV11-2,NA,TGTGCCAGCAGCCCGGGGGGGCAGTCCCTCCACTTT,CASSPGGQSLHF
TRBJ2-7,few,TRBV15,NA,TGTGCCACCAGCAAGGAGGGTACCTACGAGCAGTACTTC,CATSKEGTYEQYF